One sample yielded the 22 T cell receptor beta chains listed below, sequenced in a study of blood T cell repertoires in COVID-19. Clones were sequenced by immunoSEQ multiplex PCR, and TCRdb holds only the in-frame ones, with some missing. The sample lists roughly 250,000 clones; approximately 86% were seen once. Sequencing was performed on peripheral blood. The receptors shown here come from a man between 60 and 70 years old who had recovered from COVID-19.

This chain connects TRBV27 to TRBJ2-1; the match to TRBD1 covers 10 bases. From germline, CDR1 is MNHEY and CDR2 SMNVEV (reference sequence). The J segment lost 9 bases and the V segment lost 6 bases, leaving 8 bases of the junction unmatched. The CDR3 is 14 amino acids. CDR3 region: CASRGQGYRTEQFF. The CDR3 DNA reads TGTGCCAGCAGGGGACAGGGGTATCGGACTGAGCAGTTCTTC.

This clone has just one count. This sequence joins TRBV9 and TRBJ2-2; D not certain. The V and J ends lost 0 bases and 4 bases respectively, with 4 bases between them. CDR1 and CDR2 (germline): SGDLS, YYNGEE. The CDR3 length is 13 residues. The CDR3 nucleotides read TGTGCCAGCAGCGTAGTCAGCACCGGGGAGCTGTTTTTT. Protein product: CASSVVSTGELFF.

This sequence joins TRBV5-1 and TRBJ2-5; 9 nucleotides match TRBD2. J was trimmed by 3 bases and V by 3 bases; bases with no gene match: 6. The CDR3 covers 15 residues. Looked up from germline, CDR1 is SGHRS and CDR2 is YFSETQ. This CDR3 is CASSSDPSGKETQYF. CDR3 nucleotides: TGCGCCAGCAGCTCGGATCCTAGCGGGAAAGAGACCCAGTACTTC.

The rearrangement joins TRBV25-1 to TRBJ1-2; possible D gene TRBD1, 6 bases. The CDR3 totals 12 residues. Germline V CDR1 and CDR2: MGHDK, SYGVNS. V shed 7 bases and J shed 4 bases, with 10 bases lying between them. CDR3 region: CASMGTSYGYTF. The CDR3 region has the DNA TGTGCCAGCATGGGGACATCCTATGGCTACACCTTC.

J is TRBJ1-1 and V is TRBV12-3 or TRBV12-4, with D hard to call. Trimming took 11 bases from V and 4 from J, leaving 17 bases between them. The CDR3 length is 13 residues. The CDR3 DNA follows: TGTGCCGTCGGAGGTGTGAAGGGCACTGAAGCTTTCTTT. Translating gives CAVGGVKGTEAFF.

The rearrangement uses TRBV5-5 and TRBJ1-6, with D hard to call. This CDR3 spans 16 amino acids. V lost 1 base, J lost 5 bases, and 13 bases lay in between. CDR1 is SGHKS, CDR2 YYEKEE, per germline (reference sequence). In DNA, the CDR3 is TGTGCCAGCAGCTTGATGGGCAGAGTTGATAATTCACCCCTCCACTTT. Encoded protein: CASSLMGRVDNSPLHF.

The rearrangement uses TRBV10-3 and TRBJ1-2; TRBD1 matches at 8 bases. The ends lost 2 bases at V and 8 bases at J; junction bases unmatched: 13. The CDR3 extends over 16 amino acids. Germline-derived CDR1 and CDR2 are ENHRY and SYGVKD. Here the CDR3 reads CAISEPPWTGKYGYTF. Here the CDR3 DNA reads TGTGCCATCAGTGAGCCGCCATGGACAGGGAAGTACGGCTACACCTTC.

The chain joins TRBV21-1 to TRBJ2-7; the table's D gene call, TRBD1, was not cross checked with the DNA. TRBV21-1 is a listed pseudogene. The CDR3 consists of 15 residues. The CDR3 reads CASYPGQVIIYEQYV. CDR3 bases: TGTGCCAGTTACCCGGGACAGGTCATTATCTACGAGCAGTACGTC.

The DNA of the CDR3 is TGTGCCAGCAGTTTAAGCGCGGGCGCGGGCACTGAAGCTTTCTTT. It is translated as CASSLSAGAGTEAFF. The V gene is TRBV6-5, the J gene TRBJ1-1; D is unresolved. From germline, CDR1 is MNHEY and CDR2 SVGAGI. V shed 4 bases and J shed 4 bases, with 16 bases lying between them. The CDR3 is 15 amino acids.

This chain joins TRBV6-5 and TRBJ2-7, with 11 bases lining up with TRBD1. The CDR3 runs 15 residues. The germline CDR1 and CDR2 sequences are MNHEY and SVGAGI. V lost 0 bases and J lost 4; bases outside the gene matches: 2. The CDR3 DNA is TGTGCCAGCAGTTACTCGGGGACAGGGGGGTACGAGCAGTACTTC. This sequence encodes CASSYSGTGGYEQYF.

The chain links TRBV30 to TRBJ2-1, with TRBD2 matching over 8 bases. The CDR3 loop spans 13 amino acids. Germline CDR1 is GTSNPN and CDR2 is SVGIG (reference sequence). The ends lost 8 bases at V and 6 bases at J; junction bases unmatched: 9. Here the CDR3 reads CAGMGTRSNEQFF. CDR3 nucleotide sequence: TGTGCCGGGATGGGGACTAGAAGCAATGAGCAGTTCTTC.

The genes are TRBV5-1 and TRBJ2-1; 8 bases agree with TRBD1. The CDR3 contains 12 residues. With V trimmed by 7 bases and J by 12 bases, 9 bases remained unmatched. Germline V gene data show CDR1 as SGHRS and CDR2 as YFSETQ. The CDR3 loop reads CASHTPGTGQFF. The CDR3 DNA reads TGCGCCAGCCATACCCCCGGGACAGGGCAGTTCTTC.

This chain joins TRBV5-4 and TRBJ2-7; 14 nucleotides match TRBD2. The germline CDR1 and CDR2 sequences are SGHNT and YYREEE (reference sequence). This CDR3 is built from 13 residues. V shed 4 bases and J 10 bases; nucleotides not matched to a gene: 4. The CDR3 here is CASSRGTSGGQYF. The DNA for the CDR3 is TGTGCCAGCAGCCGGGGGACTAGCGGGGGACAGTACTTC.

V usage is TRBV5-1 and J usage is TRBJ1-1, with 10 bases fitting TRBD1. Germline CDR1 SGHRS, CDR2 YFSETQ. CDR3 length: 15 residues. The V segment lost 0 bases and the J segment 7 bases; nucleotides outside the gene matches: 6. CDR3 sequence (DNA): TGCGCCAGCAGCTTGGGGACAGGGGGTTTGGATGAAGCTTTCTTT. Encoded protein: CASSLGTGGLDEAFF.

The chain joins TRBV7-2 to TRBJ2-1, with D possibly being TRBD2 (6 bases). This CDR3 spans 16 amino acids. CDR1 and CDR2 from the germline V gene are SGHTA and FQGNSA. Trimming pared 2 bases from V and 8 bases from J, leaving 19 bases between. The CDR3 reads CASSLFSGLLSDEQFF. CDR3 sequence (DNA): TGTGCCAGCAGCTTATTTTCGGGACTCCTAAGTGATGAGCAGTTCTTC.

This sequence joins TRBV9 and TRBJ2-2, with a weak D call TRBD2 (5 bases). CDR3 size: 14 residues. Trimming pared 1 base from V and 7 bases from J, leaving 11 bases between. Germline CDR1 SGDLS, CDR2 YYNGEE. Here the CDR3 DNA reads TGTGCCAGCAGCGTAAACCCCGGGAACGGGGAGCTGTTTTTT. Protein: CASSVNPGNGELFF.

The CDR3 sequence: CASHQYTEAFF. CDR3 bases: TGTGCCTCTCATCAGTACACTGAAGCTTTCTTT. The chain links TRBV6-5 to TRBJ1-1; D is uncertain. CDR1 and CDR2 (germline): MNHEY, SVGAGI. CDR3 length equals 11 residues. The ends were cut back, 11 bases at V and 3 bases at J, with 10 bases in the middle.

In this sample, this clone turned up a few times. This sequence joins TRBV6-5 and TRBJ1-2; D remains ambiguous. The V end was cut by 4 bases, the J end by 8 bases, with 17 bases between. From germline, CDR1 is MNHEY and CDR2 SVGAGI. The CDR3 has 14 residues. In nucleotides, the CDR3 is TGTGCCAGCAGTTCCGCCCATGTAGTGGAGGGCTACACCTTC. This codes for CASSSAHVVEGYTF.

The chain uses TRBV2 and TRBJ2-3; 8 nucleotides line up with TRBD2. The CDR3 sequence is 13 residues long. V was pared by 6 bases and J by 8 bases, with 7 bases of the junction left unmatched. The germline V gene encodes CDR1 SNHLY and CDR2 FYNNEI. Here the CDR3 reads CASRPERGSTQYF. The CDR3 DNA follows: TGTGCCAGCAGACCAGAGCGGGGGTCTACGCAGTATTTT.

The chain employs TRBV6-5 and TRBJ1-2; D gene unclear. The ends were cut back, 6 bases at V and 7 bases at J, with 21 bases in the middle. The CDR3 totals 15 residues. In germline, CDR1 is MNHEY, CDR2 SVGAGI. The CDR3 DNA follows: TGTGCCAGCAGGCCGCTATCCCCGCCGTCTAGTGGCTACACCTTC. Translating gives CASRPLSPPSSGYTF.

The CDR3 region has the DNA TGCGCCAGCAGGACAGTACCAGATACGCAGTATTTT. This translates into CASRTVPDTQYF. The chain combines TRBV10-2 with TRBJ2-3; D possibly corresponds to TRBD1 (5 bases). CDR1 WSHSY and CDR2 SAAADI come from the germline V gene. This CDR3 is built from 12 residues. The germline V and J ends were trimmed by 6 bases and 4 bases, with 8 bases remaining between them.

J is TRBJ2-3 and V is TRBV4-2; 11 positions agree with TRBD2. Looked up from germline, CDR1 is LGHNA and CDR2 is YNFKEQ. The CDR3 is 17 residues long. With 1 base clipped from V and 3 bases from J, the junction kept 6 bases outside the gene matches. CDR3 coding DNA: TGTGCCAGCAGCCAAGCCCTTAGCGGGGGGGGAACAGATACGCAGTATTTT. Translating gives CASSQALSGGGTDTQYF.